This TCR beta chain emerged from a study of blood T cell repertoires in COVID-19. Produced via immunoSEQ multiplex PCR; TCRdb's table is partial and in-frame only. The sample yields under 130,000 clones, 70% to 90% seen once. The V and J ends lost 1 base and 1 base, in that order; junction bases with no gene match: 3. The CDR3 has 16 amino acids. Per germline, CDR1 SGDLS and CDR2 YYNGEE. The clonotype comes from a human donor in a cohort sampled during active COVID-19. The specimen was peripheral blood. The chain joins TRBV9 to TRBJ2-2; 8 bases fit TRBD2. The CDR3 DNA reads as TGTGCCAGCAGCGTAATGAGCGGGGGGAACACCGGGGAGCTGTTTTTT. This encodes CASSVMSGGNTGELFF.